This entry lists 6 T cell receptor beta chains sequenced from one sample in a study of regulatory T cells in long-lasting Graves disease. Time point defined: newly diagnosed GD, antithyroid drugs for less than 3 months. The authors made the TCR library using RNA they extracted from PBMCs. In building TCR beta libraries, iRepertoire HTBI primers were used together with Arm-PCR of CDR3 regions. One entry per CDR3 protein results from TCRdb running MiXCR on the multiplex PCR reads. Of roughly 440,000 distinct CDR3 sequences listed, about a sixth are singletons. A further study also used this sample, focusing on T cells in Graves' hyperthyroidism and ophthalmopathy.

The source material was peripheral blood mononuclear cells (PBMCs), sampled at new diagnosis, from a patient treated with antithyroid drugs. Every receptor here comes from a young woman with Graves disease.

In this sample, this clonotype turned up a few times. The chain recombines TRBV6-1 with TRBJ2-1, with 13 bases matching TRBD2. Germline V CDR1 and CDR2: MNHNS, SASEGT. Unmatched junction bases numbered 9, after V lost 1 base and J lost 9 bases. This CDR3 has 17 amino acids. The CDR3 DNA reads TGTGCCAGCAGTGAAGTTACTAGCGGGAGGGGGTACGGTGAGCAGTTCTTC. Translated: CASSEVTSGRGYGEQFF.

This clonotype was found a few times. J is TRBJ2-4 and V is TRBV5-1, with 8 nucleotides matching TRBD1. V lost 4 bases and J lost 7; bases outside the gene matches: 7. Germline CDR1 is SGHRS and CDR2 is YFSETQ. The CDR3 loop spans 14 amino acids. Written as DNA, the CDR3 is TGCGCCAGCAGCACCGGACAGGGATTGAACATTCAGTACTTC. Translation: CASSTGQGLNIQYF.

The V call is TRBV7-9, the J call TRBJ2-7; either TRBD1 or TRBD2 may supply D (5 bases each). The CDR3 is 13 amino acids. Germline CDR1 is SEHNR and CDR2 is FQNEAQ (reference sequence). The V end was cut by 5 bases, the J end by 4 bases, with 12 bases between. The CDR3 DNA is TGTGCCAGCAGCGCAGAGGGGTTATACGAGCAGTACTTC. It specifies CASSAEGLYEQYF.

The chain combines TRBV20-1 with TRBJ2-1, with 9 bases that match TRBD2. Germline V gives CDR1 DFQATT, CDR2 SNEGSKA (reference sequence). The CDR3 is 15 amino acids. Trimming cost V 1 base and J 4 bases; bases outside gene matches: 5. In nucleotides, the CDR3 is TGCAGTGCTAGAGTTGCGAGCGGGAGGTACAATGAGCAGTTCTTC. Its protein product is CSARVASGRYNEQFF.

The table lists this clonotype with a few counts. The chain employs TRBV30 and TRBJ2-7; 11 bases line up with TRBD2. CDR1 and CDR2 from the germline V gene are GTSNPN and SVGIG (reference sequence). J lost 2 bases, V lost 1 base, and 4 bases had no gene match. CDR3 size: 15 residues. The DNA of the CDR3 is TGTGCCTGGAGTGGAACTAGCGGGAGCGCCTACGAGCAGTACTTC. Amino acids: CAWSGTSGSAYEQYF.

The rearrangement uses TRBV13 and TRBJ2-2, with 11 positions matching TRBD2. The V gene end was trimmed by 2 bases and the J gene end by 6 bases; junction bases not matched to a gene: 5. CDR1 and CDR2 (germline): PRHDT, FYEKMQ (reference sequence). This CDR3 is built from 16 residues. The CDR3 loop reads CASSLLLAGGPGELFF. Written as DNA, the CDR3 is TGTGCCAGCAGCTTATTGCTAGCGGGAGGTCCCGGGGAGCTGTTTTTT.